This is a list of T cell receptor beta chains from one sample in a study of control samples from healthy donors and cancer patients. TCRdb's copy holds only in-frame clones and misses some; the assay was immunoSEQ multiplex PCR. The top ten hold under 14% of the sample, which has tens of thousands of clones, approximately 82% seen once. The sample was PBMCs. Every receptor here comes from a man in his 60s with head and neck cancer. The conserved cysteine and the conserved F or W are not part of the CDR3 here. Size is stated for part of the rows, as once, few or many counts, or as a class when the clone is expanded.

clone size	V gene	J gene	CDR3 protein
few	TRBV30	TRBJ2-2	AWSYTGELF
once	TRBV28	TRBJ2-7	ASRKGTSGARNYEQY
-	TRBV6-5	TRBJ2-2	ASSGLAGWTGELF
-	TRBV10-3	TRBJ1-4	AIRDSANNEKLF
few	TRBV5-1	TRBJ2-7	ASSGGTGHSYEQY
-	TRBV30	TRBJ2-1	AWERKGLAGGAQF
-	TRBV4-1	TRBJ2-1	ASSQVGRAIYNEQF
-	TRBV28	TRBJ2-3	ASSTPPFFKPTSGVKDADTQY
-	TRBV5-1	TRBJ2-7	ASSPWGGLAASDEQY
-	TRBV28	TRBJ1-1	ASSLVGRGGGAF
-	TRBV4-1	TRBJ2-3	ASSPVGGASTDTQY
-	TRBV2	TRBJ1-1	ASSQQGKNTEAF
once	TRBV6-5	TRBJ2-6	ASSYQGVSGANVLT
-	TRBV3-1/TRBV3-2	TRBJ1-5	ASSQDTGAGLQPQH
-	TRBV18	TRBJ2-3	ASSLALTGTDTQY
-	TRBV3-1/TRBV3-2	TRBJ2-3	ASSQDTGSGDTQY
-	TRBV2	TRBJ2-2	ATRRTLKTGELF
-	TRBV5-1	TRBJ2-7	ASSLFGTGSYEQY
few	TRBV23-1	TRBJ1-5	ASSHPTGSQPQH
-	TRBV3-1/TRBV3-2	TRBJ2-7	ASSQDPTSGLSYEQY
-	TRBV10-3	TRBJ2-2	AIAGVGGTGELF
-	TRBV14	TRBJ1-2	ASSQVLGYGYT
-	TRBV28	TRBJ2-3	ASSFRLAGSVGVDTQY
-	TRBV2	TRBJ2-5	ASTASGRALGTQY
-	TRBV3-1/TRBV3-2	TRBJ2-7	ASSPRTSGSYEQY
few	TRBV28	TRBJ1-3	ASSRQSSSGNTIY
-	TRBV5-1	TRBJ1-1	ASSLVSEGEAF
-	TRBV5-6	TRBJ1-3	ASSLGGWSSGNTIY
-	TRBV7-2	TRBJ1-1	ASSRQQGVSTEAF
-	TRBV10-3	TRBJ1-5	AISADTYYQPQH
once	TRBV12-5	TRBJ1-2	ASGLGDRGYGYT
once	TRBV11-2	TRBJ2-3	ASSLGTGGTDTQY
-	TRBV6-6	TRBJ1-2	ASRAATLDYGYT
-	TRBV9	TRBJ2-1	ASSVGGGEQF
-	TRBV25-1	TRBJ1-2	ASSTLYGYT
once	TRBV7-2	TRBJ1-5	ASSLVGQGAGQPQH
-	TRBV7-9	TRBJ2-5	ASSLAAGVETQY
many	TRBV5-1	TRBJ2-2	ASSLRGELF
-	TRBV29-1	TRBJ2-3	SVSDWGSDPDTQY
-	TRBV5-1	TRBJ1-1	ASSLVGPMTEAF
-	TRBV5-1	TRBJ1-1	ASSLRGWDTEAF
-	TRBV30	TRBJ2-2	AWSVAGVGTGELF
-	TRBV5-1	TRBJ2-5	ASSLVPLMNPGETQY
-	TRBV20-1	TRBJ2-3	SASAGGADTQY
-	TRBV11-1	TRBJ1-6	ASSLSQGRSPLH
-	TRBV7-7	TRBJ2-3	ASSLGGAPSDTQY
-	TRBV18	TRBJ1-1	ASSPPSQGAVVGF
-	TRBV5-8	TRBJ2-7	ASSSGPYEQY
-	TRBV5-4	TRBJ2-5	ASSIPRASQY
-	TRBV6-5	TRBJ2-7	ASSVADEYEQY